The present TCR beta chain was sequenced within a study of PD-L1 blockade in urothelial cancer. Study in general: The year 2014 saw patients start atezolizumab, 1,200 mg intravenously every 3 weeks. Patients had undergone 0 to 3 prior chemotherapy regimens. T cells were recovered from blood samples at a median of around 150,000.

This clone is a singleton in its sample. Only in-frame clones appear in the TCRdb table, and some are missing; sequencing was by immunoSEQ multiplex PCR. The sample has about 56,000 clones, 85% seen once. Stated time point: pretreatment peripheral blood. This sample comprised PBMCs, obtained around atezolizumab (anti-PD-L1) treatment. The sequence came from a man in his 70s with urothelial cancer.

The CDR3 region has the DNA TGTGCCAGCAGCCCCGGACAGACCACAGATACGCAGTATTTT. It encodes CASSPGQTTDTQYF. This chain links TRBV7-3 with TRBJ2-3; maybe TRBD1 (6 bases). V gave up 5 bases and J gave up 2 bases, with 11 bases separating them. The V gene's germline CDR1 is SGHTA and CDR2 FQGTGA. The length of the CDR3 is 14 residues.